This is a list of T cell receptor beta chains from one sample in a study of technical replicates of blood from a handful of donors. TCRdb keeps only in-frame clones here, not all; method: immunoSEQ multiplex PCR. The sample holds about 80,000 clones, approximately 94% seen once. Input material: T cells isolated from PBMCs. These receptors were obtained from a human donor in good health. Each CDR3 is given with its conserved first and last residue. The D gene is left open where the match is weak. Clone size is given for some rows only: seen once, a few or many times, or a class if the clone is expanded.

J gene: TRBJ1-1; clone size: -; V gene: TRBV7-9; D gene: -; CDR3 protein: CASSSVRINTEAFF; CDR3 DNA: TGTGCCAGCAGCTCCGTTCGTATTAACACTGAAGCTTTCTTT
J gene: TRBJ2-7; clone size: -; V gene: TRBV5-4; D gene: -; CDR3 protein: CATTPGKGKLEQYF; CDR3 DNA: TGTGCCACCACCCCGGGGAAGGGTAAACTGGAGCAGTACTTC
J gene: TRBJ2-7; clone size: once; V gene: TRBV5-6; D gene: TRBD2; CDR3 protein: CASSLSSGRILAYEQYF; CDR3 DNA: TGTGCCAGCAGCTTATCTAGCGGGAGGATCTTAGCGTACGAGCAGTACTTC
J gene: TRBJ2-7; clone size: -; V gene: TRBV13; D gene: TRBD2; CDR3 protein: CASSFRGSSYEQYF; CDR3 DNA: TGTGCCAGCAGCTTTCGCGGGAGTAGCTACGAGCAGTACTTC
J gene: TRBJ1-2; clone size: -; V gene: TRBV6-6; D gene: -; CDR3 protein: CASTLQTVSNYGYTF; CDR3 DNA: TGTGCCAGCACCTTACAAACAGTATCTAACTATGGCTACACCTTC
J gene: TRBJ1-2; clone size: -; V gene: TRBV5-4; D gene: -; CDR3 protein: CASSATRSHGYTF; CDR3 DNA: TGTGCCAGCAGCGCCACGAGGTCTCACGGCTACACCTTC
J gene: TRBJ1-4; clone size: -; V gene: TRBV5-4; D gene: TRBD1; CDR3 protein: CASSLETQTGFEKLFF; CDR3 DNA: TGTGCCAGCAGCTTGGAAACCCAGACAGGGTTTGAAAAACTGTTTTTT
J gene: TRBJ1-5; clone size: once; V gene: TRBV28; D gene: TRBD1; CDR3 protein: CASSTPAGTGFQPQHF; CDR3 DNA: TGTGCCAGCAGCACGCCCGCCGGGACAGGGTTCCAGCCCCAGCATTTT
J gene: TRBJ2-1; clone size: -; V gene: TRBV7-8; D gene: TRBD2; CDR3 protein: CASSTLAGGYNEQFF; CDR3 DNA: TGTGCCAGCAGCACCCTAGCGGGAGGTTACAATGAGCAGTTCTTC
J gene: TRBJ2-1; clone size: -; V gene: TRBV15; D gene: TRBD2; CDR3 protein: CATWVLAGERNEQFF; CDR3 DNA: TGTGCCACTTGGGTTCTAGCGGGAGAACGCAATGAGCAGTTCTTC
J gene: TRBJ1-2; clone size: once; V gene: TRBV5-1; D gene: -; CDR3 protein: CASSSQERGYTF; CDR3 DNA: TGCGCCAGCAGCTCCCAGGAACGTGGCTACACCTTC
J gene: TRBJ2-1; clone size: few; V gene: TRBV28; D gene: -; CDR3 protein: CASSPVYTGSSYNEQFF; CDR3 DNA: TGTGCCAGCAGTCCTGTGTACACAGGTAGCTCCTACAATGAGCAGTTCTTC
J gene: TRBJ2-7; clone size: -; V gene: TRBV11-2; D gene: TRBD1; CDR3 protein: CASSPGTGGSYEQYF; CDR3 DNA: TGTGCCAGCAGCCCAGGGACAGGGGGGTCCTACGAGCAGTACTTC
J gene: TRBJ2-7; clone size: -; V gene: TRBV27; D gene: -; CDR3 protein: CASSSLYEQYF; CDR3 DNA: TGTGCCAGCAGTTCCTTGTACGAGCAGTACTTC
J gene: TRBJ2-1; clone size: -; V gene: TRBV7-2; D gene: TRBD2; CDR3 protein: CASSSTSGRHEQFF; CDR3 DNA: TGTGCCAGCAGCTCCACTAGCGGGAGACATGAGCAGTTCTTC
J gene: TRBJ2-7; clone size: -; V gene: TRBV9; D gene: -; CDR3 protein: CASSDGSTYEQYF; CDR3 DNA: TGTGCCAGCAGCGACGGGTCAACCTACGAGCAGTACTTC
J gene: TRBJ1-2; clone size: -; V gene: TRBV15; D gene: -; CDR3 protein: CATSDGGGADYGYTF; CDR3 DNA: TGTGCCACCAGCGACGGGGGGGGCGCGGACTATGGCTACACCTTC
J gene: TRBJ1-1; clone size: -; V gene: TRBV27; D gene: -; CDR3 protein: CASSLEGIYTEAFF; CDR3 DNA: TGTGCCAGCAGTTTGGAGGGGATTTACACTGAAGCTTTCTTT
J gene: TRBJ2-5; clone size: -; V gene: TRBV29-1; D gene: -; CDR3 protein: CSGGTGGQETQYF; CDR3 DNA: TGCAGCGGGGGGACCGGAGGGCAAGAGACCCAGTACTTC
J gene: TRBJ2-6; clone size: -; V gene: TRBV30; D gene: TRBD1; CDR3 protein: CAWSARTGYSGANVLTF; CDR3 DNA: TGTGCCTGGAGTGCCAGGACAGGCTACTCTGGGGCCAACGTCCTGACTTTC
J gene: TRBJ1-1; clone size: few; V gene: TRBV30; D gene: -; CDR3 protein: CAWSVSSNTEAFF; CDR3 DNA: TGTGCCTGGAGTGTGTCGTCGAACACTGAAGCTTTCTTT
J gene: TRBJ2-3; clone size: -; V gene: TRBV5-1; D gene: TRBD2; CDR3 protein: CASRGLAGGSTDTQYF; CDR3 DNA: TGCGCCAGCAGGGGACTAGCGGGAGGGAGCACAGATACGCAGTATTTT
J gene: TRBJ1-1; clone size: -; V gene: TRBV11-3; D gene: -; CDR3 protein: CASSFEGNTEAFF; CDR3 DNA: TGTGCCAGCAGCTTTGAGGGGAACACTGAAGCTTTCTTT
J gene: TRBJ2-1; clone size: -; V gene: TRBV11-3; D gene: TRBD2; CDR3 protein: CASSLHSSGVEQFF; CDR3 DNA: TGTGCCAGCAGCTTACATTCTAGCGGAGTGGAGCAGTTCTTC
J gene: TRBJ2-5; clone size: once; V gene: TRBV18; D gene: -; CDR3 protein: CASSLGQGSGETQYF; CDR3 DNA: TGTGCCAGCTCCCTGGGGCAGGGGAGCGGAGAGACCCAGTACTTC
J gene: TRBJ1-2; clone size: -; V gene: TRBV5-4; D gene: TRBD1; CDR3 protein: CASSSGQSYGYTF; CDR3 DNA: TGTGCCAGCAGTTCGGGACAGAGCTATGGCTACACCTTC
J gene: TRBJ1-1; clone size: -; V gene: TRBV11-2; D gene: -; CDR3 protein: CASSFLRQNTEAFF; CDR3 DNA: TGTGCCAGCAGCTTCCTAAGACAGAACACTGAAGCTTTCTTT
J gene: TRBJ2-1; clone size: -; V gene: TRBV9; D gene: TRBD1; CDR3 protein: CASSDTGDDEQFF; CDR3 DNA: TGTGCCAGCAGCGACACAGGGGACGATGAGCAGTTCTTC
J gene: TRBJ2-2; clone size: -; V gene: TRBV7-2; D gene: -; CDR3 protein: CASSYGEAGELFF; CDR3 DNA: TGTGCCAGCAGCTACGGGGAGGCCGGGGAGCTGTTTTTT
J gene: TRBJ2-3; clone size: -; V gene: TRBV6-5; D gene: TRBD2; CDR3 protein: CASSYFGTSLADTQYF; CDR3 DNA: TGTGCCAGCAGTTACTTCGGGACTAGCCTTGCAGATACGCAGTATTTT
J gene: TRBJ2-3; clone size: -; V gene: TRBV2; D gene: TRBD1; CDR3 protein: CASSPDRDVNTQYF; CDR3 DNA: TGTGCCAGCAGTCCTGACAGGGACGTAAATACGCAGTATTTT
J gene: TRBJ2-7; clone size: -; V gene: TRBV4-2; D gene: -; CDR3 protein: CASSPTGKSYEQYF; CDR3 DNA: TGTGCCAGCAGCCCAACAGGGAAGTCCTACGAGCAGTACTTC
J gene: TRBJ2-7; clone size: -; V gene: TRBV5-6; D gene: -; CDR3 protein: CASSLIPGFHEQYF; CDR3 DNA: TGTGCCAGCAGCTTGATTCCGGGGTTCCACGAGCAGTACTTC
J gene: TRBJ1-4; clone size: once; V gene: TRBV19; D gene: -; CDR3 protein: CASSGGETLYPEKLFF; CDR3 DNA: TGTGCCAGTAGTGGAGGGGAAACGCTATATCCTGAAAAACTGTTTTTT
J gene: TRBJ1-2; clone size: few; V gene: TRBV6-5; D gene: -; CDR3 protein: CASTLNRANGYTF; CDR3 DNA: TGTGCCAGCACTTTAAACAGGGCCAATGGCTACACCTTC
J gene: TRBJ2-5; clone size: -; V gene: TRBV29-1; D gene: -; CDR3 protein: CSVEDLAYTRQETQYF; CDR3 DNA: TGCAGCGTTGAAGATTTAGCCTACACTCGCCAAGAGACCCAGTACTTC
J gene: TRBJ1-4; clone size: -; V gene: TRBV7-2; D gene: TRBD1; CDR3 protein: CASSPYLQGEKLFF; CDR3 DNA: TGTGCCAGCAGCCCATACTTACAGGGGGAAAAACTGTTTTTT
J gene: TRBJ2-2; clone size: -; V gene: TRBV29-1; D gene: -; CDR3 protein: CSAQGNRGTGELFF; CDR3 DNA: TGCAGCGCTCAGGGGAATCGCGGCACCGGGGAGCTGTTTTTT
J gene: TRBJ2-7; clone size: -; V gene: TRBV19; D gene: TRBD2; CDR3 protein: CASCPRGGRYEQYF; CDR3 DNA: TGTGCCAGTTGTCCAAGGGGAGGGCGCTACGAGCAGTACTTC
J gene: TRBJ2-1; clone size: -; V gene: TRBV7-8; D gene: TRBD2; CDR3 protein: CASSFGGSYNEQFF; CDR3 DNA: TGTGCCAGCAGCTTCGGGGGGTCCTACAATGAGCAGTTCTTC
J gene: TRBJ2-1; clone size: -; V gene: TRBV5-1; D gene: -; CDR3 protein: CASSLTGSKNEQFF; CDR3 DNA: TGCGCCAGCAGCTTGACAGGGAGTAAGAATGAGCAGTTCTTC
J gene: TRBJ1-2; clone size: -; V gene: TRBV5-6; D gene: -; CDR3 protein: CASSLDRDGYTF; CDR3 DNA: TGTGCCAGCAGCTTGGATCGAGATGGCTACACCTTC
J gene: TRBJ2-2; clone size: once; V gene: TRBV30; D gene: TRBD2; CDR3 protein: CAWTRAGSDGELFF; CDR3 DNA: TGTGCCTGGACCAGAGCGGGATCTGACGGGGAGCTGTTTTTT